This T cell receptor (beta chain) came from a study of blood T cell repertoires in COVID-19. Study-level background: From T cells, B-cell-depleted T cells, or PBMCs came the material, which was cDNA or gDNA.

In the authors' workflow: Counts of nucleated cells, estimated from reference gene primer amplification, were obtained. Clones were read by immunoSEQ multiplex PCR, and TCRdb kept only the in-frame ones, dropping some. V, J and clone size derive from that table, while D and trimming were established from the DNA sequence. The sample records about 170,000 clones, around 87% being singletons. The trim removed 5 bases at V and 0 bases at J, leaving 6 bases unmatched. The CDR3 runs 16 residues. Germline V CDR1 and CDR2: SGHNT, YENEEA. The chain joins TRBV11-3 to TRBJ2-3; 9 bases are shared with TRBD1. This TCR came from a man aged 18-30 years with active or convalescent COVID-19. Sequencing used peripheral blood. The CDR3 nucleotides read TGTGCCAGCAGCCCGAAGACAGGGGGAAGCACAGATACGCAGTATTTT. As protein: CASSPKTGGSTDTQYF.